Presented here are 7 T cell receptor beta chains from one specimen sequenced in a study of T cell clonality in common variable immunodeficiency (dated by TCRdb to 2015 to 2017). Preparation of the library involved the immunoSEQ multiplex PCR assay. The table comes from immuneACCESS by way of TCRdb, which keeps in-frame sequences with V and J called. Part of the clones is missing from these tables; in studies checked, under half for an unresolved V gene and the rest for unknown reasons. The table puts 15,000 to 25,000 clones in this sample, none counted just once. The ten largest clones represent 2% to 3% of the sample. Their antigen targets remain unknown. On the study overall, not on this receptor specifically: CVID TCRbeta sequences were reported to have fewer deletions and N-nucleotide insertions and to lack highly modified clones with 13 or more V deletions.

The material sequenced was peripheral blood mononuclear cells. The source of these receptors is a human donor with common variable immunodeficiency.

CDR3 in amino acids: CASSEVLAGFNEQFF. CDR3 DNA (partial): TGTGCCAGCTCAGAGGTGCTAGCGGGATTCAATGAG. The rearrangement joins TRBV18 to TRBJ2-1, with TRBD2 matching over 9 bases. The read finishes 3 residues shy of the CDR3 end, and the germline J gene is used to complete it. Germline loops: CDR1 KGHSH, CDR2 LQKENI. J gave up 6 bases and V 5 bases, and 8 bases lay outside the gene matches. This CDR3 is 15 amino acids long.

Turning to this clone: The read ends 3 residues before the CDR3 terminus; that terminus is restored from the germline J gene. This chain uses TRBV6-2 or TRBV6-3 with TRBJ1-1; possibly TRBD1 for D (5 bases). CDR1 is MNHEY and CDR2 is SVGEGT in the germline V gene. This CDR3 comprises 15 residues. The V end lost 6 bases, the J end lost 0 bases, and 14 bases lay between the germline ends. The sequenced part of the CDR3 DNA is TGTGCCAGCAGCTGGCGGGACTTGGTGAACACTGAA. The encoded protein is CASSWRDLVNTE. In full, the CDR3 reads CASSWRDLVNTEAFF.

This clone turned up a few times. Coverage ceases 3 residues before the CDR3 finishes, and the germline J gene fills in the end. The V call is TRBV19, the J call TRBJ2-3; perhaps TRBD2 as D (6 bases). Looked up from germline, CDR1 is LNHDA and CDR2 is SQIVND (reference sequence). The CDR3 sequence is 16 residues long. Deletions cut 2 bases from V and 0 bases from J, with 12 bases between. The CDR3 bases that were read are TGTGCCAGTAGTATATGGACTACTTCCAGCACAGATACG. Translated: CASSIWTTSSTDT. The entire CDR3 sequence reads CASSIWTTSSTDTQYF. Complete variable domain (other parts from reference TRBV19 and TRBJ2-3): DGGITQSPKYLFRKEGQNVTLSCEQNLNHDAMYWYRQDPGQGLRLIYYSQIVNDFQKGDIAEGYSVSREKKESFPLTVTSAQKNPTAFYLCASSIWTTSSTDTQYFGPGTRLTVL.

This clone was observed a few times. Partial CDR3 DNA: TGTGCCAGTAGTACCTTTCCCTCCCCGCGGGACAGGGAGGACTATGGC. This encodes CASSTFPSPRDREDYG. The CDR3 in its entirety is CASSTFPSPRDREDYGYTF. The J gene is TRBJ1-2, the V gene TRBV19, with TRBD1 matching 9 bases. From the germline J gene comes the end of the CDR3, since the read stops 3 residues before it. The CDR3 extends over 19 amino acids. V shed 4 bases, J shed 3 bases, and the junction held 18 bases outside the gene matches. Germline CDR1 reads LNHDA; CDR2 reads SQIVND (reference sequence).

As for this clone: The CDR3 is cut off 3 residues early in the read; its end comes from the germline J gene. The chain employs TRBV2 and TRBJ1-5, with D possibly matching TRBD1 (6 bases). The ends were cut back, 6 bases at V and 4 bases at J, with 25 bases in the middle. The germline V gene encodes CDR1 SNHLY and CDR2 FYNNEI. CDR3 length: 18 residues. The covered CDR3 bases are TGTGCCAGCAGGTTTCCTGAGACAGGCAGCTTAGGAAATCAGCCC. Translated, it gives CASRFPETGSLGNQP. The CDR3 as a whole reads CASRFPETGSLGNQPQHF.

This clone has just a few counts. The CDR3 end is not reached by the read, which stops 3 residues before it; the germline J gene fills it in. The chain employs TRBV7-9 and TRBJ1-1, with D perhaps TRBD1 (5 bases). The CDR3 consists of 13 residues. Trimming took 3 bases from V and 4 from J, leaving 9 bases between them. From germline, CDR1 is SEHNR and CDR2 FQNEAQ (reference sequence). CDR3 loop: CASSLWGGTEAFF. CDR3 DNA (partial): TGTGCCAGCAGCTTGTGGGGGGGCACTGAA.

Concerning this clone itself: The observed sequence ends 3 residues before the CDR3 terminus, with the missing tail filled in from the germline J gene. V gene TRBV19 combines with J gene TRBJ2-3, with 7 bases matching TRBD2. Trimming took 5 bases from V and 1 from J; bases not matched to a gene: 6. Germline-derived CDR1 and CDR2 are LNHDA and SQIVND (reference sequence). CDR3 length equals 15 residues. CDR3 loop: CASSLYSGGTDTQYF. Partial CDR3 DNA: TGTGCCAGTAGTCTATACAGCGGGGGCACAGATACG.